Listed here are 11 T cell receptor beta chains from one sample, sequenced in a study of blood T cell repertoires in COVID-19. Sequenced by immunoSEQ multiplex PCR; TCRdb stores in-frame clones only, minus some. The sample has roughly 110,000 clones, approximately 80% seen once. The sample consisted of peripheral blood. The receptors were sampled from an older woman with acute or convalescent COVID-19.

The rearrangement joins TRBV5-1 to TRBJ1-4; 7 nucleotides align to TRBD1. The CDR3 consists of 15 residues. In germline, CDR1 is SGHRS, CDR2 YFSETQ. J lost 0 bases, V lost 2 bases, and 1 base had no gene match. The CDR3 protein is CASSFGQATNEKLFF. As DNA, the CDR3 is TGCGCCAGCAGCTTTGGACAGGCAACTAATGAAAAACTGTTTTTT.

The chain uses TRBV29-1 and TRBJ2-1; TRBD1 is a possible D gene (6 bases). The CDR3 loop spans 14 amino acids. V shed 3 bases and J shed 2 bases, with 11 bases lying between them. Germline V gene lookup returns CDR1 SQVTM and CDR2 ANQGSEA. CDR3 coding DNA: TGCAGCGTTGAGTCCAGGGGAGCCTACAATGAGCAGTTCTTC. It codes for CSVESRGAYNEQFF.

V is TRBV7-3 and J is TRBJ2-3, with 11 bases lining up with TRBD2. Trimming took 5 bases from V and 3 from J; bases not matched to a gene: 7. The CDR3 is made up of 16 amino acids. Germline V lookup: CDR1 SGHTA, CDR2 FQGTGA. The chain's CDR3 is CASSHPLAGGTDTQYF. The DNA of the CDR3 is TGTGCCAGCAGCCACCCCCTAGCGGGAGGTACAGATACGCAGTATTTT.

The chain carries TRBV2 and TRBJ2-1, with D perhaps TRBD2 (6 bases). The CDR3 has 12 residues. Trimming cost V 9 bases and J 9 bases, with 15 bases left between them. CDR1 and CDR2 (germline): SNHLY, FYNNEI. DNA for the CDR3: TGTGCCAGGGGACCCCCAGCGGGTGAGCAGTTCTTC. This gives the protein CARGPPAGEQFF.

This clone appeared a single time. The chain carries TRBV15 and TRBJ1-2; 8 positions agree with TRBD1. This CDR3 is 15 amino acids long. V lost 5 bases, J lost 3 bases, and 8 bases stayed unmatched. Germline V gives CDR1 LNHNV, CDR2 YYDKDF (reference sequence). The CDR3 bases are TGTGCCACCAGCGGGGGACAGGTGGGTGACTATGGCTACACCTTC. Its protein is CATSGGQVGDYGYTF.

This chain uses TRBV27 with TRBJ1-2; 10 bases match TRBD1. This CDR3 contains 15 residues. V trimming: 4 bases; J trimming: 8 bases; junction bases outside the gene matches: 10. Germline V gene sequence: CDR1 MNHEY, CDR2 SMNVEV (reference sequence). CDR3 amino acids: CASSSPGQGTGGYTF. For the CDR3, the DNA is TGTGCCAGCAGTTCCCCGGGACAGGGGACAGGAGGCTACACCTTC.

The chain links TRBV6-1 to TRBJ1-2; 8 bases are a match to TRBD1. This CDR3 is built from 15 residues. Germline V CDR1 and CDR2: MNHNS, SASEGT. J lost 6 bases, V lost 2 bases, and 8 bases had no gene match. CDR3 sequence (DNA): TGTGCCAGCAGTGAATCGACAGGGGCCTGGAATGGCTACACCTTC. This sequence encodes CASSESTGAWNGYTF.

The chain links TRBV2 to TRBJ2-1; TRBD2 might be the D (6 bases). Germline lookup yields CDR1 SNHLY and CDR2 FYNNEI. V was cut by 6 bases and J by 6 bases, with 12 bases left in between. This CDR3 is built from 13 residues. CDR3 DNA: TGTGCCAGCAGAGCCGGGACTTTCAATGAGCAGTTCTTC. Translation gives CASRAGTFNEQFF.

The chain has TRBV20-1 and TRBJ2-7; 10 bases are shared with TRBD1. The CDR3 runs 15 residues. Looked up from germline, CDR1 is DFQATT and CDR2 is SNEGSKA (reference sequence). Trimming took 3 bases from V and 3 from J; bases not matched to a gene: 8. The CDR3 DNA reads TGCAGTGCTAGTGCCCCCGGGACAGGGGACTACGAGCAGTACTTC. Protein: CSASAPGTGDYEQYF.

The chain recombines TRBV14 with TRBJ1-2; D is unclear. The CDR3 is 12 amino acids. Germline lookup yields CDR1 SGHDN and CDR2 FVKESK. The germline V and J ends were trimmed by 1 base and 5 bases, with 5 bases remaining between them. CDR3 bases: TGTGCCAGCAGCCAAGGCGTATATGGCTACACCTTC. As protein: CASSQGVYGYTF. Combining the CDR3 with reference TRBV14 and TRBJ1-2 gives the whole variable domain EAGVTQFPSHSVIEKGQTVTLRCDPISGHDNLYWYRRVMGKEIKFLLHFVKESKQDESGMPNNRFLAERTGGTYSTLKVQPAELEDSGVYFCASSQGVYGYTFGSGTRLTVV.

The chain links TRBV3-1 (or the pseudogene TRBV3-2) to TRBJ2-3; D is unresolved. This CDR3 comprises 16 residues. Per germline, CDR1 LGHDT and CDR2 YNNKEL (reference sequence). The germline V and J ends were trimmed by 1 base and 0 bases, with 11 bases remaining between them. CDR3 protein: CASSQVKYSSTDTQYF. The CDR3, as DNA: TGTGCCAGCAGCCAAGTTAAGTACTCCAGCACAGATACGCAGTATTTT.